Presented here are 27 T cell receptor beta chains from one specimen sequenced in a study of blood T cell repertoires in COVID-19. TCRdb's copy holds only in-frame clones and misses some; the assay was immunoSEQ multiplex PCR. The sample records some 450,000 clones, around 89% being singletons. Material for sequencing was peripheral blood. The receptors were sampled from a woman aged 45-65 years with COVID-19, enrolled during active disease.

CDR3 protein: CASSLEGPDTQYF. The CDR3 coding sequence is TGTGCCAGCAGTTTAGAGGGCCCAGATACGCAGTATTTT. This chain links TRBV27 with TRBJ2-3; a possible D gene is TRBD2 (5 bases). The CDR3 has 13 amino acids. V was cut by 2 bases and J by 4 bases, with 7 bases left in between. Germline assignment: CDR1 MNHEY and CDR2 SMNVEV (reference sequence).

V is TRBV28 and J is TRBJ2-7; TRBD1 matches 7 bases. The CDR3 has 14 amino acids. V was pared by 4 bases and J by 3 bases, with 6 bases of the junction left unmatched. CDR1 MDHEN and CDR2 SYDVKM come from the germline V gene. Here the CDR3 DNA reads TGTGCCAGCAGTTCCCCGGGACAGTTCTACGAGCAGTACTTC. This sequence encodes CASSSPGQFYEQYF.

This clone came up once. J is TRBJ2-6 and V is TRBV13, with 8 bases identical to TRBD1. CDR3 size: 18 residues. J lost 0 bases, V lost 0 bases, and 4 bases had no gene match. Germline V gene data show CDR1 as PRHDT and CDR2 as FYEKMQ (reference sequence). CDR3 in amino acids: CASSLGRDRSSGANVLTF. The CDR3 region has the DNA TGTGCCAGCAGCTTAGGCCGGGACAGGAGCTCTGGGGCCAACGTCCTGACTTTC.

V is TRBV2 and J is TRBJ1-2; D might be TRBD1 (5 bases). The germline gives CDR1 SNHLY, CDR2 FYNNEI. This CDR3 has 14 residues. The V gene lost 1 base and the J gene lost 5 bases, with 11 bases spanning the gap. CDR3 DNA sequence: TGTGCCAGCAGTGAAGGGGTAGCAGGGTATGGCTACACCTTC. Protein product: CASSEGVAGYGYTF.

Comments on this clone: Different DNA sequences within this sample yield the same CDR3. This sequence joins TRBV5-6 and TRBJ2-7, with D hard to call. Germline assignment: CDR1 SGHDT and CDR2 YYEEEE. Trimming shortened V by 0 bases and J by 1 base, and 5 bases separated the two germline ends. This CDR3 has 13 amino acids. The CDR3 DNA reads TGTGCCAGCAGCTTGGGGCAATCCTACGAGCAGTACTTC. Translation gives CASSLGQSYEQYF.

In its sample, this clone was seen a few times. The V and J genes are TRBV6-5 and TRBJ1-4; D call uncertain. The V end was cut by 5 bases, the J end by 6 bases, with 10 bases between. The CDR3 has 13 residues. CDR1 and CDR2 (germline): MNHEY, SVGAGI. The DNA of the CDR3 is TGTGCCAGCAGTCCCTCCCAGGATGAAAAACTGTTTTTT. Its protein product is CASSPSQDEKLFF.

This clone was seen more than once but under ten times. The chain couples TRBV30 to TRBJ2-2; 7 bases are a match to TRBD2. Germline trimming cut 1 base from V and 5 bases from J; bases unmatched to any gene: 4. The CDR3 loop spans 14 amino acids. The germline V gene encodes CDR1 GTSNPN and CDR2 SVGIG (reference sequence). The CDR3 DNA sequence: TGTGCCTGGAGTGCCACGCGGGAGACCGGGGAGCTGTTTTTT. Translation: CAWSATRETGELFF.

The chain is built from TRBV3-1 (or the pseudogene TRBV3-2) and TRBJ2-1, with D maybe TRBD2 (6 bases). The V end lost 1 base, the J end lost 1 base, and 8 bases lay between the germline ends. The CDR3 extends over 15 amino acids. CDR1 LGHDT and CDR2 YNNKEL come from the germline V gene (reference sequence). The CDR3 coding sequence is TGTGCCAGCAGCCAAGCTAGCGTATCCTACAATGAGCAGTTCTTC. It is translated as CASSQASVSYNEQFF.

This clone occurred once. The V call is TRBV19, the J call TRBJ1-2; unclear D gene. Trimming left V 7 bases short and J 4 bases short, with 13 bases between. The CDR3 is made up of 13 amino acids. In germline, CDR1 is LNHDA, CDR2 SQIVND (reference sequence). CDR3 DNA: TGTGCCAGTACAGACGAGGGATTCTATGGCTACACCTTC. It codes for CASTDEGFYGYTF.

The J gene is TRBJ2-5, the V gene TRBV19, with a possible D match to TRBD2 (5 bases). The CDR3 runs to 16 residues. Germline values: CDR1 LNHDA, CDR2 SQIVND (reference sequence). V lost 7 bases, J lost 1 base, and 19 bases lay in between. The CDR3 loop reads CASTRTGAGVQETQYF. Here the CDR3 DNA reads TGTGCCAGTACCCGGACTGGCGCAGGCGTCCAAGAGACCCAGTACTTC.

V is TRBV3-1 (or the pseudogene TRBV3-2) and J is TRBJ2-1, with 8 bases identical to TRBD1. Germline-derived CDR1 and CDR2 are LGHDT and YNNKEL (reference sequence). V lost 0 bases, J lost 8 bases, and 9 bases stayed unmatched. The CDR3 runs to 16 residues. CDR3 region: CASSQDLRAGGYEQFF. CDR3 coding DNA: TGTGCCAGCAGCCAAGACCTGAGGGCAGGGGGCTATGAGCAGTTCTTC.

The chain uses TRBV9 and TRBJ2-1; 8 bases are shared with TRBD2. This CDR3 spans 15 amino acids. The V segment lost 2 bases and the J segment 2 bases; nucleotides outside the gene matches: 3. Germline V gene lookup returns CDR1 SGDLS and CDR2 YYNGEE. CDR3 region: CASSVGGGTYNEQFF. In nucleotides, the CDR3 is TGTGCCAGCAGCGTCGGGGGGGGCACCTACAATGAGCAGTTCTTC.

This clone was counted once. CDR3 amino acids: CAWARGETQYF. CDR3 nucleotides: TGTGCCTGGGCCAGAGGAGAGACCCAGTACTTC. This rearrangement joins TRBV30 to TRBJ2-5; the D is unclear. V was cut by 5 bases and J by 4 bases, with 8 bases left in between. From germline, CDR1 is GTSNPN and CDR2 SVGIG (reference sequence). This CDR3 is built from 11 residues.

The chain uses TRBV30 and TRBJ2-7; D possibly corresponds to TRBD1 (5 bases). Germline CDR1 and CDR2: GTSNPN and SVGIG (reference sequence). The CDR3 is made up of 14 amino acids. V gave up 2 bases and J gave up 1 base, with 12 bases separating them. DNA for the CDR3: TGTGCCTGGAGTCTCTGGGGCGTTTCCTACGAGCAGTACTTC. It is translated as CAWSLWGVSYEQYF.

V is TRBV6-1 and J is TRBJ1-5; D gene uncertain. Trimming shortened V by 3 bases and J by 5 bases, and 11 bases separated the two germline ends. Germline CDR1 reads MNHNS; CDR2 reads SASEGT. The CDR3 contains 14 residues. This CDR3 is CASSDRQLYQPQHF. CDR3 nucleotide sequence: TGTGCCAGCAGTGACCGTCAGTTATATCAGCCCCAGCATTTT.

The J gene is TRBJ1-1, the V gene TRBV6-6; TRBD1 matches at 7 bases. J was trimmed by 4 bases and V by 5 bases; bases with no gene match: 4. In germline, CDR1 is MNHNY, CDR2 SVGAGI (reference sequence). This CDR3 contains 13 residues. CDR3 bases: TGTGCCAGCAGTAGTACAGGGGTCACTGAAGCTTTCTTT. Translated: CASSSTGVTEAFF.

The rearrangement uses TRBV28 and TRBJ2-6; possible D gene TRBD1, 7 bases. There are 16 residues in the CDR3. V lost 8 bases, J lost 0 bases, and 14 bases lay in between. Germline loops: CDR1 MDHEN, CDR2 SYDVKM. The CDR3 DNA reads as TGTGCCAGCGGGTACAGGGGAGGCTCTGGGGCCAACGTCCTGACTTTC. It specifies CASGYRGGSGANVLTF.

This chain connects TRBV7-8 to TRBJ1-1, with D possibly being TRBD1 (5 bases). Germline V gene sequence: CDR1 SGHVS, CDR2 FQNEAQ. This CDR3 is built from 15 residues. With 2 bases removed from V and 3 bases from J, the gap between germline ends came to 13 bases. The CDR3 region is CASSLRQGMDTEAFF. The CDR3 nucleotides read TGTGCCAGCAGCTTACGTCAGGGTATGGACACTGAAGCTTTCTTT.

The CDR3 spells CASGGTSGGARFF. The CDR3 bases are TGTGCCAGCGGAGGGACTAGCGGGGGGGCTAGGTTCTTC. The chain is built from TRBV27 and TRBJ2-1, with 16 bases matching TRBD2. V shed 8 bases, J shed 15 bases, and the junction held 7 bases outside the gene matches. CDR1 MNHEY and CDR2 SMNVEV come from the germline V gene (reference sequence). There are 13 residues in the CDR3.

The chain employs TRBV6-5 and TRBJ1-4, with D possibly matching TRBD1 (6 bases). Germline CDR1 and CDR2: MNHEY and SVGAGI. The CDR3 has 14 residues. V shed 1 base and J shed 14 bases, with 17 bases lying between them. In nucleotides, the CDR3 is TGTGCCAGCAGTTACTTGAGGGGGAGGGGTCAGCTGTTTTTT. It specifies CASSYLRGRGQLFF.

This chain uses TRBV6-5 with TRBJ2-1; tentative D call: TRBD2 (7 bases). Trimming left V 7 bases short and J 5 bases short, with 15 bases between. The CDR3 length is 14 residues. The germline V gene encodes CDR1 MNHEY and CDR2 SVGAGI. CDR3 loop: CASTQGGGHNEQFF. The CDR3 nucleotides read TGTGCCAGCACCCAAGGGGGGGGCCACAATGAGCAGTTCTTC.

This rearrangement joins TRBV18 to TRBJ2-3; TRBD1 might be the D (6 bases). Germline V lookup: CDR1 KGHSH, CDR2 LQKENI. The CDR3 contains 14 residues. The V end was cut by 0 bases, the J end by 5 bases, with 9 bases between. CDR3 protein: CASSPPVGGDTQYF. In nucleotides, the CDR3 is TGTGCCAGCTCACCACCAGTAGGGGGAGATACGCAGTATTTT. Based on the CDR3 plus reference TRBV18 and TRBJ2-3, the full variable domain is NAGVMQNPRHLVRRRGQEARLRCSPMKGHSHVYWYRQLPEEGLKFMVYLQKENIIDESGMPKERFSAEFPKEGPSILRIQQVVRGDSAAYFCASSPPVGGDTQYFGPGTRLTVL.

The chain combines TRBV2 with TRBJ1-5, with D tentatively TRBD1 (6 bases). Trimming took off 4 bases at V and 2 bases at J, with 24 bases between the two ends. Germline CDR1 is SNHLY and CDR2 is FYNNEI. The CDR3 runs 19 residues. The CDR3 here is CASSVDRHTTYGGNQPQHF. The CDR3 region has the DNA TGTGCCAGCAGTGTTGACAGGCACACGACCTACGGAGGCAATCAGCCCCAGCATTTT.

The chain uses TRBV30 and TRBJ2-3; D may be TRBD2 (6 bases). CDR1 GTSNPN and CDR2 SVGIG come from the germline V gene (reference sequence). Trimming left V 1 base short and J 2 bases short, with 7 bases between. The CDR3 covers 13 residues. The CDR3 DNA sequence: TGTGCCTGGAGTGGGGGGGTCACAGATACGCAGTATTTT. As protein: CAWSGGVTDTQYF.

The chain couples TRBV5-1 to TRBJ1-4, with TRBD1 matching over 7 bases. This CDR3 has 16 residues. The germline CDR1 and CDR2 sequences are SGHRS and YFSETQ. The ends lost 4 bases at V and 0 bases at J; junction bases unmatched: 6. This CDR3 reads CASSLTGDPTNEKLFF. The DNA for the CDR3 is TGCGCCAGCAGCCTCACAGGGGACCCAACTAATGAAAAACTGTTTTTT.

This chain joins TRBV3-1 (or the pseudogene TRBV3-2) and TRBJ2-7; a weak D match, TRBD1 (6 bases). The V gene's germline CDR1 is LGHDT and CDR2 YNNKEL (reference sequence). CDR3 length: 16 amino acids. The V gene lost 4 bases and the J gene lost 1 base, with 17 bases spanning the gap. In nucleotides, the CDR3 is TGTGCCAGCAGCCCGTCTTTAGGAAGGGGGTCCTACGAGCAGTACTTC. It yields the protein CASSPSLGRGSYEQYF.

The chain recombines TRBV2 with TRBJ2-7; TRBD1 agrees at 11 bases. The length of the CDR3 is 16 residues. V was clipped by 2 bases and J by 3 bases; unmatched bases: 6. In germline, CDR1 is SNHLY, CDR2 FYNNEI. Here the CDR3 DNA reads TGTGCCAGCAGTGAATTGGGGGGGACAGGGGGCTACGAGCAGTACTTC. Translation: CASSELGGTGGYEQYF.